This T cell receptor (beta chain) was captured in a study of breast tumors, draining lymph nodes, adjacent tissues. General study findings and limits: Tumors had less TCR diversity than lymph nodes, more than nontumor tissue. That most tumor T cells come from lymph nodes remained unproven.

This clonotype was counted many times. The antigen is undetermined. The CDR3 has 17 amino acids. With V trimmed by 2 bases and J by 1 base, 5 bases remained unmatched. Germline V CDR1 and CDR2: PRHDT, FYEKMQ (reference sequence). TCRdb redid the calling of the multiplex PCR reads with MiXCR, one entry per CDR3 protein. The top ten hold roughly 4.5% of the sample, which has about 180,000 distinct CDR3 sequences, 30% to 35% seen once. The lymph nodes were axillary draining lymph nodes from breast cancer patients. The specimen was axillary lymph node tissue. The genes are TRBV13 and TRBJ2-5, with TRBD2 identical over 12 bases. The receptor was isolated from a female donor with breast cancer. Some clones in this sample may be carry-over from other donors' samples. The CDR3 DNA reads TGTGCCAGCAGCTTACCGGGACTAGCGGGCCTCCAAGAGACCCAGTACTTC. Protein: CASSLPGLAGLQETQYF.